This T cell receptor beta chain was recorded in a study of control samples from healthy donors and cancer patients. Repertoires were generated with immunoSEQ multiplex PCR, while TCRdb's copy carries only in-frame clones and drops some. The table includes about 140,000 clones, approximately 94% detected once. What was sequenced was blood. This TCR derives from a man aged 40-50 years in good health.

The DNA of the CDR3 is TGTGCCAGCTACACACGACAGCGGGGCTACACCTTC. Protein sequence: CASYTRQRGYTF. The chain couples TRBV6-5 to TRBJ1-2; a possible D gene is TRBD1 (5 bases). This CDR3 has 12 residues. The ends were cut back, 8 bases at V and 8 bases at J, with 15 bases in the middle. Germline assignment: CDR1 MNHEY and CDR2 SVGAGI.